The 11 T cell receptor beta chains presented below share a single source sample, sequenced in a study of blood T cell repertoires in COVID-19 (dated by TCRdb to the early 2020s). Libraries were constructed by the immunoSEQ multiplex PCR assay. TCRdb re-hosts the immuneACCESS table, in-frame sequences only. Its copies lack some clones; in the studies checked, an unresolved V gene accounts for under half of them, and the cause for the rest is not known. Counted in this sample were 300,000 or so clones; 85% to 90% of them appeared once. The ten top clones hold about 1.6% of the sample. Sequenced input: peripheral blood. These receptors all come from a woman between 35 and 50 years old who had recovered from COVID-19.

V usage is TRBV6-5 and J usage is TRBJ2-7; 7 bases agree with TRBD1. V was clipped by 2 bases and J by 7 bases; unmatched bases: 5. Germline CDR1 MNHEY, CDR2 SVGAGI. The CDR3 consists of 13 residues. This CDR3 reads CASSYRGPGEQYF. The CDR3 DNA reads as TGTGCCAGCAGTTACAGGGGGCCGGGGGAGCAGTACTTC.

This chain joins TRBV5-1 and TRBJ2-7; TRBD1 is a possible D gene (6 bases). Trimming stripped 0 bases from V and 2 bases from J, with 9 bases between. Germline V gene lookup returns CDR1 SGHRS and CDR2 YFSETQ. The CDR3 length is 14 residues. This CDR3 is CASSLDRAAYEQYF. In nucleotides, the CDR3 is TGCGCCAGCAGCTTGGACAGGGCCGCCTACGAGCAGTACTTC.

This chain connects TRBV19 to TRBJ1-4, with unresolved D. Germline V gene data show CDR1 as LNHDA and CDR2 as SQIVND (reference sequence). The CDR3 extends over 17 amino acids. Trimming cost V 0 bases and J 6 bases, with 17 bases left between them. CDR3: CASSIDGRGLADEKLFF. As DNA, the CDR3 is TGTGCCAGTAGTATAGATGGGCGGGGTTTGGCTGATGAAAAACTGTTTTTT.

V and J are TRBV9 and TRBJ1-3; tentative D call: TRBD1 (6 bases). Germline V CDR1 and CDR2: SGDLS, YYNGEE. Trimming cost V 3 bases and J 4 bases, with 11 bases left between them. The CDR3 contains 14 residues. In nucleotides, the CDR3 is TGTGCCAGCAGCGACAGGGTTATAGGAAACACCATATATTTT. Protein product: CASSDRVIGNTIYF.

V is TRBV5-4 and J is TRBJ2-1; D unclear. Germline CDR1 SGHNT, CDR2 YYREEE (reference sequence). V lost 4 bases to trimming and J lost 0 bases, with 14 bases between them. This CDR3 spans 16 amino acids. CDR3 amino acids: CASSPLAVSSYNEQFF. DNA of the CDR3: TGTGCCAGCAGCCCCCTGGCGGTGAGCTCCTACAATGAGCAGTTCTTC.

The J gene is TRBJ1-1, the V gene TRBV19; D is possibly TRBD1 (6 bases). Germline V gives CDR1 LNHDA, CDR2 SQIVND (reference sequence). This CDR3 contains 15 residues. Deletions cut 6 bases from V and 0 bases from J, with 14 bases between. CDR3 sequence (DNA): TGTGCCAGTAGGGACAGACCTTACATGAACACTGAAGCTTTCTTT. Its translation is CASRDRPYMNTEAFF.

This rearrangement joins TRBV5-6 to TRBJ1-1; no definite D call. V was clipped by 0 bases and J by 3 bases, with 6 bases between them. CDR1 and CDR2 from the germline V gene are SGHDT and YYEEEE. The length of the CDR3 is 13 residues. This CDR3 reads CASSLGTDTEAFF. The DNA of the CDR3 is TGTGCCAGCAGCTTGGGTACGGACACTGAAGCTTTCTTT.

The rearrangement uses TRBV9 and TRBJ2-2, with D possibly being TRBD2 (6 bases). Germline V gives CDR1 SGDLS, CDR2 YYNGEE. This CDR3 has 14 amino acids. Trimming took off 0 bases at V and 5 bases at J, with 8 bases between the two ends. CDR3 in DNA: TGTGCCAGCAGCGTAGTGGAGGGGACCGGGGAGCTGTTTTTT. Its translation is CASSVVEGTGELFF.

This sequence joins TRBV11-2 and TRBJ2-1; TRBD2 aligns across 7 bases. The CDR3 covers 13 residues. Germline V lookup: CDR1 SGHAT, CDR2 FQNNGV. With V trimmed by 5 bases and J by 6 bases, 4 bases remained unmatched. CDR3 DNA: TGTGCCAGCAGCCTCGGGACTACCAATGAGCAGTTCTTC. It yields the protein CASSLGTTNEQFF.

This chain joins TRBV3-1 (or the pseudogene TRBV3-2) and TRBJ1-1; 11 bases line up with TRBD1. The CDR3 runs to 18 residues. Trimming at V came to 0 bases and at J to 0 bases, leaving 6 bases not matched to a gene. Germline lookup yields CDR1 LGHDT and CDR2 YNNKEL (reference sequence). Here the CDR3 reads CASSQDLRTGGMNTEAFF. DNA of the CDR3: TGTGCCAGCAGCCAAGATCTTAGGACAGGGGGCATGAACACTGAAGCTTTCTTT.

In nucleotides, the CDR3 is TGCAGCGTCGACCGTCTATGGGCCAATGAGCAGTTCTTC. This gives the protein CSVDRLWANEQFF. The chain joins TRBV29-1 to TRBJ2-1; D gene uncertain. Trimming left V 6 bases short and J 6 bases short, with 15 bases between. This CDR3 contains 13 residues. In germline, CDR1 is SQVTM, CDR2 ANQGSEA.